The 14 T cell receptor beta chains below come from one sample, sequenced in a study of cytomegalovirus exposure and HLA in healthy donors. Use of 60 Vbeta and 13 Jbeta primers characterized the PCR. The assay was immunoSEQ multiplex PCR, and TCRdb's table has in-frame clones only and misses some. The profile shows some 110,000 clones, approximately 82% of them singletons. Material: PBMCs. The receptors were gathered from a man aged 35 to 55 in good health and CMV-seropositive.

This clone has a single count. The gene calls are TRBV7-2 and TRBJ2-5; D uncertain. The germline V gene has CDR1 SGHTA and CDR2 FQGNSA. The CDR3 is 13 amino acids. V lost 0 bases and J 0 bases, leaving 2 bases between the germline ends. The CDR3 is CASSLAYQETQYF. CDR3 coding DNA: TGTGCCAGCAGCTTAGCCTACCAAGAGACCCAGTACTTC.

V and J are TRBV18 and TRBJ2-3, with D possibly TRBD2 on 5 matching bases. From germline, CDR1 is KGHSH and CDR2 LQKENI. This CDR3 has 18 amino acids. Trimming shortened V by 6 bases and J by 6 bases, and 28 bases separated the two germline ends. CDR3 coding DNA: TGTGCCAGCTCCCCGCAAGGACCACTAGGGAGCCTGTTGGATACGCAGTATTTT. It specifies CASSPQGPLGSLLDTQYF.

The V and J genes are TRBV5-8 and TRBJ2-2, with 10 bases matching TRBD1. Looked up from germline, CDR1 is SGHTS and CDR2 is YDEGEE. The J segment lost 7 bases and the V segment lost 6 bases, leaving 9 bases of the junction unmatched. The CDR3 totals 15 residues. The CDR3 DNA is TGTGCCAGCATCCTAACCGGGACAGGGGTCGGGGAGCTGTTTTTT. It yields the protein CASILTGTGVGELFF.

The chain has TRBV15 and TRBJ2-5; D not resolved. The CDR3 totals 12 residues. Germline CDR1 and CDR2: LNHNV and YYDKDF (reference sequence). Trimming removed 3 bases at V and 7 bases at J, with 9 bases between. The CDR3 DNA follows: TGTGCCACCAGCAGCCCTTCCTGGACCCAGTACTTC. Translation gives CATSSPSWTQYF.

The CDR3 DNA sequence: TGTGCCAGCAGCCCTAATAGCCTAGCGGGAGTATATGATACGCAGTATTTT. Residues: CASSPNSLAGVYDTQYF. This chain joins TRBV11-3 and TRBJ2-3; 10 nucleotides line up with TRBD2. Germline lookup yields CDR1 SGHNT and CDR2 YENEEA. V trimming: 5 bases; J trimming: 6 bases; junction bases outside the gene matches: 14. The length of the CDR3 is 17 residues.

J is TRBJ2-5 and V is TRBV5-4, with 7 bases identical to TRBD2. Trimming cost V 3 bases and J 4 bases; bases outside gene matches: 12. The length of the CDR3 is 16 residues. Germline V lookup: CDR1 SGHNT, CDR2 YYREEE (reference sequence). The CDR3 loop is CASSSRTRGHGETQYF. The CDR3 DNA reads TGTGCCAGCAGCTCGCGGACTAGGGGTCATGGAGAGACCCAGTACTTC.

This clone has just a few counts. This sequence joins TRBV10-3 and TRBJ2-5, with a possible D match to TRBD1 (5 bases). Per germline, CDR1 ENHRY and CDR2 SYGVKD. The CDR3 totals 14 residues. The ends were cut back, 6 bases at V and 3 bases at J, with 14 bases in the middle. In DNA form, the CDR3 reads TGTGCCATCAGAGGGGATTCAGGGAAAGAGACCCAGTACTTC. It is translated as CAIRGDSGKETQYF.

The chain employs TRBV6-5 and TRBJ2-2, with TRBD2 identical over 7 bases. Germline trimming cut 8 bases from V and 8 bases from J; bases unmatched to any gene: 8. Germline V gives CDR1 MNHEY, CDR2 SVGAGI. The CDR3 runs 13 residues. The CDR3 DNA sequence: TGTGCCAGCGTCGGGCGGGGGAGGGGGGAGCTGTTTTTT. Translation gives CASVGRGRGELFF.

Here the CDR3 reads CAWSDVGDGYTF. The CDR3 DNA follows: TGTGCCTGGAGTGACGTTGGAGATGGCTACACCTTC. The V and J genes are TRBV30 and TRBJ1-2; D is unresolved. With 1 base removed from V and 6 bases from J, the gap between germline ends came to 9 bases. This CDR3 comprises 12 residues. CDR1 and CDR2 (germline): GTSNPN, SVGIG (reference sequence).

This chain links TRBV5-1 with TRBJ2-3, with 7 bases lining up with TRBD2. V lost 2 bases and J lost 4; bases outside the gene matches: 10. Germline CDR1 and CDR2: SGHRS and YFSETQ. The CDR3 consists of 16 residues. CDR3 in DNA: TGCGCCAGCAGCTTATCTAGCGGAGGGGCCGCAGATACGCAGTATTTT. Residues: CASSLSSGGAADTQYF.

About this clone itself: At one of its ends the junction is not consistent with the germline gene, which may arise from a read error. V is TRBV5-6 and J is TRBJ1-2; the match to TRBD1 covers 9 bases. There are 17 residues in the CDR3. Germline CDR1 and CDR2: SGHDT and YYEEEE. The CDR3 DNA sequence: TGTGCCAGCAGTCCCCTCAGGGGCACAGGGGGCGTCTATGGCTGCACCTTC. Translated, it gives CASSPLRGTGGVYGCTF.

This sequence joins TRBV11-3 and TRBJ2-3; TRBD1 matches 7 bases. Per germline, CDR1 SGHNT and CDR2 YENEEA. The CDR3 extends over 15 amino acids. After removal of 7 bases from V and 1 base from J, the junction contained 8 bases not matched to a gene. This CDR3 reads CASTQRDRGTDTQYF. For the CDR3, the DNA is TGTGCCAGCACCCAAAGGGACAGAGGCACAGATACGCAGTATTTT.

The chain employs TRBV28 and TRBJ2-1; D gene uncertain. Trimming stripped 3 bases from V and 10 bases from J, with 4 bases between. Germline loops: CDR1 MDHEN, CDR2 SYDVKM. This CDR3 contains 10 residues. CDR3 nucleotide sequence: TGTGCCAGCAGTTTTCCGGAGCAGTTCTTC. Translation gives CASSFPEQFF.

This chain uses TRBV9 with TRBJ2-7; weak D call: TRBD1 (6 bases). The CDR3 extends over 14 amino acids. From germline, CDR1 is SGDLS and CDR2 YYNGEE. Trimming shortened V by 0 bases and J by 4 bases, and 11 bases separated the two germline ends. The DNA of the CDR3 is TGTGCCAGCAGCGTAGACAGGGTAGGATACGAGCAGTACTTC. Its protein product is CASSVDRVGYEQYF.